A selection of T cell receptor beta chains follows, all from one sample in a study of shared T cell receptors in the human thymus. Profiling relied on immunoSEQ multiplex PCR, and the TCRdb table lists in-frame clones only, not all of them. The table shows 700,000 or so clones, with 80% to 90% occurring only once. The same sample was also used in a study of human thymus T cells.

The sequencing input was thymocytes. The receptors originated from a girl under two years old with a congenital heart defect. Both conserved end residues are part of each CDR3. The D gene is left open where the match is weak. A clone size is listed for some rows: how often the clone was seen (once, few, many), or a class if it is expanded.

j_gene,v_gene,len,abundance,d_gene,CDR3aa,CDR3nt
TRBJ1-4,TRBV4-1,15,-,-,CASSQDQGTNEKLFF,TGCGCCAGCAGCCAAGATCAGGGAACTAATGAAAAACTGTTTTTT
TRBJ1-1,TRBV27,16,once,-,CASRPNREGDDTEAFF,TGTGCCAGCAGACCGAACCGGGAGGGGGACGATACTGAAGCTTTCTTT
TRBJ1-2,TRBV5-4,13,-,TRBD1,CASNVGGRDGYTF,TGTGCCAGCAACGTAGGGGGCCGGGATGGCTACACCTTC
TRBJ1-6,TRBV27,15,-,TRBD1,CASSEQGFIDSPLHF,TGTGCCAGCAGTGAACAGGGGTTTATTGATTCACCCCTCCACTTT
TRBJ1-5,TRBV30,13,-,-,CAWSIGHRRPQHF,TGTGCCTGGAGTATAGGACACCGGCGGCCCCAGCATTTT
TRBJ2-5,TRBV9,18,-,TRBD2,CASSVVGTSGGSGETQYF,TGTGCCAGCAGCGTAGTCGGGACTAGCGGGGGCTCGGGAGAGACCCAGTACTTC
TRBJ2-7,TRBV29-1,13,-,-,CSARPAASYEQYF,TGCAGCGCCCGGCCGGCGGCCTCCTACGAGCAGTACTTC
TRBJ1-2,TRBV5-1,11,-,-,CASSSGGYYTF,TGCGCCAGCAGCTCCGGGGGGTACTACACCTTC
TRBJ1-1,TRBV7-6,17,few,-,CASTLGGGRARGTEAFF,TGTGCCAGCACCCTAGGGGGGGGCAGGGCGAGGGGCACTGAAGCTTTCTTT
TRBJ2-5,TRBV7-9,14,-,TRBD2,CASSRGRSQETQYF,TGTGCCAGCAGCCGCGGGAGATCCCAAGAGACCCAGTACTTC
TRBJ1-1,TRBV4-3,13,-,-,CAAGGGPNLGAFF,TGCGCCGCTGGGGGGGGGCCGAACCTGGGAGCTTTCTTT
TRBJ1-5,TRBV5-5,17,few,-,CASSLDSLRGINQPQHF,TGTGCCAGCAGCTTGGATAGTTTAAGGGGAATCAATCAGCCCCAGCATTTT
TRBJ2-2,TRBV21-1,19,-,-,CASSDSSRTDSFNTGELFF,TGTGCCAGCAGCGACTCTTCCAGAACGGACAGTTTTAACACCGGGGAGCTGTTTTTT
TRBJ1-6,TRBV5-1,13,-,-,CATRGTPASPLHF,TGCGCCACTCGCGGGACCCCCGCTTCACCCCTCCACTTT
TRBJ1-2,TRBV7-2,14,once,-,CASSLGGPVYGYTF,TGTGCCAGCAGCTTAGGGGGGCCAGTGTATGGCTACACCTTC
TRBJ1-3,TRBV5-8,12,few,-,CASRTGGNTIYF,TGTGCCAGCAGGACAGGCGGAAACACCATATATTTT
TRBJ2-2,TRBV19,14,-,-,CASSPPRVTGELFF,TGTGCCAGTAGCCCCCCCCGGGTCACCGGGGAGCTGTTTTTT
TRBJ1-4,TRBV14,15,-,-,CASSQEGGTNEKLFF,TGTGCCAGCAGCCAAGAAGGGGGTACTAATGAAAAACTGTTTTTT
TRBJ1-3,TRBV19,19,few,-,CASSFRQTAKYTAGNTIYF,TGTGCCAGTAGTTTCAGACAGACAGCCAAATATACGGCAGGAAACACCATATATTTT
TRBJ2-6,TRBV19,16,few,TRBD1,CASSNTTGAGANVLTF,TGTGCCAGTAGTAACACAACAGGGGCTGGGGCCAACGTCCTGACTTTC
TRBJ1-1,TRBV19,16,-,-,CASSIRQKGMNTEAFF,TGTGCCAGTAGTATCCGACAGAAGGGGATGAACACTGAAGCTTTCTTT
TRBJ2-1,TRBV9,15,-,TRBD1,CASSHQGVTYNEQFF,TGTGCCAGCAGCCACCAGGGGGTCACCTACAATGAGCAGTTCTTC
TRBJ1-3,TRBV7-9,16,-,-,CASSLRNASSGNTIYF,TGTGCCAGCAGCTTGCGTAATGCATCCTCTGGAAACACCATATATTTT
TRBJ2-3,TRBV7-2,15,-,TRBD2,CASSVLAGVTDTQYF,TGTGCCAGCAGCGTCCTAGCGGGGGTCACAGATACGCAGTATTTT
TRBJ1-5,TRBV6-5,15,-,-,CASSPGRDTAQPQHF,TGTGCCAGCAGTCCCGGCCGGGACACTGCTCAGCCCCAGCATTTT
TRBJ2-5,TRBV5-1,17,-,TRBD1,CASSQKTPGQLKETQYF,TGCGCCAGCAGCCAGAAAACACCGGGACAGCTGAAAGAGACCCAGTACTTC
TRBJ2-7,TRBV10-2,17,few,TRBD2,CASRAGLAVRSSYEQYF,TGCGCCAGCCGAGCGGGACTAGCGGTTAGGAGCTCCTACGAGCAGTACTTC
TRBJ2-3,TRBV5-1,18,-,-,CASSPPPGGSSCTDTQYF,TGCGCCAGCAGCCCCCCGCCCGGGGGATCGTCCTGCACAGATACGCAGTATTTT
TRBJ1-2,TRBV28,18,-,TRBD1,CASSLFGTGRMFVYGYTF,TGTGCCAGCAGTTTATTCGGGACAGGGAGGATGTTTGTCTATGGCTACACCTTC
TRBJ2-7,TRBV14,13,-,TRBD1,CASNKDRKYEQYF,TGTGCCAGCAACAAGGACAGGAAGTACGAGCAGTACTTC
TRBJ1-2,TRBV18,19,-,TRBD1,CATHPHFGEWTGSNYGYTF,TGTGCCACCCACCCCCACTTTGGGGAGTGGACAGGATCGAACTATGGCTACACCTTC
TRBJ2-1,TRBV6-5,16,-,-,CASSYSPGGAQNEQFF,TGTGCCAGCAGTTACTCGCCCGGAGGGGCACAGAATGAGCAGTTCTTC
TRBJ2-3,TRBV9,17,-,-,CASSVTGGRPSTDTQYF,TGTGCCAGCAGCGTAACTGGCGGCCGGCCAAGCACAGATACGCAGTATTTT
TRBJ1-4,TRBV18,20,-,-,CASSPYDRHDKDLRREKLFF,TGTGCCAGCTCACCATACGACCGACACGATAAGGATCTCAGAAGGGAAAAACTGTTTTTT
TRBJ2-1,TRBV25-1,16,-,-,CASSEIQGIVGNEQFF,TGTGCCAGCAGTGAGATCCAGGGGATAGTGGGAAATGAGCAGTTCTTC
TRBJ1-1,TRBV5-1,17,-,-,CASSLVVTGMGNTEAFF,TGCGCCAGCAGCTTGGTGGTAACGGGGATGGGAAACACTGAAGCTTTCTTT
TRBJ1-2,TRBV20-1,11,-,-,CSASLRGGYTF,TGCAGTGCTAGTCTGCGGGGTGGCTACACCTTC
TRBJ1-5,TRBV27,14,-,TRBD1,CASSRGQGNQPQHF,TGTGCCAGCAGCCGGGGACAGGGGAATCAGCCCCAGCATTTT
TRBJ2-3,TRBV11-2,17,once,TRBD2,CASSSGLAGGPADTQYF,TGTGCCAGCAGCTCAGGACTAGCGGGGGGCCCCGCAGATACGCAGTATTTT
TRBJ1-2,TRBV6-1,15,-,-,CASSDPSSRVYGYTF,TGTGCCAGCAGTGACCCTTCCTCCAGGGTGTATGGCTACACCTTC
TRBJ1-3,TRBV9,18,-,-,CASSVGGDSRISGNTIYF,TGTGCCAGCAGCGTAGGGGGGGACTCCCGAATTTCTGGAAACACCATATATTTT
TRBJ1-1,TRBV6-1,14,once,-,CASRGREGNTEAFF,TGTGCCAGCAGGGGCAGGGAGGGGAACACTGAAGCTTTCTTT
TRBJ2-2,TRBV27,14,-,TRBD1,CASSLRDRVGELFF,TGTGCCAGCAGTCTCCGGGACAGGGTCGGGGAGCTGTTTTTT
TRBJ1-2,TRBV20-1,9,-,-,CSARVGYTF,TGCAGTGCTCGCGTTGGCTACACCTTC
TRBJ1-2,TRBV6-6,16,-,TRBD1,CASSYLTGTVDYGYTF,TGTGCCAGCAGTTACCTCACCGGGACAGTGGACTATGGCTACACCTTC
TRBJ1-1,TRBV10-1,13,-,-,CASSGRVGPEAFF,TGCGCCAGCAGTGGTCGGGTAGGCCCTGAAGCTTTCTTT
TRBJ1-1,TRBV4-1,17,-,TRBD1,CASSQEGDSDLNTEAFF,TGCGCCAGCAGCCAAGAAGGGGACAGTGACTTGAACACTGAAGCTTTCTTT
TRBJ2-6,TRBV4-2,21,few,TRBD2,CASSQDRLASGCSSGANVLTF,TGTGCCAGCAGCCAAGATCGGCTGGCTAGCGGGTGTAGCTCTGGGGCCAACGTCCTGACTTTC
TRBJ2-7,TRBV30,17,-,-,CAWSVRRAAGGSYEQYF,TGTGCCTGGAGTGTACGTCGCGCGGCAGGGGGGTCCTACGAGCAGTACTTC
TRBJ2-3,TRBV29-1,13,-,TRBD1,CSVPDRGTDTQYF,TGCAGCGTCCCAGACAGGGGCACAGATACGCAGTATTTT
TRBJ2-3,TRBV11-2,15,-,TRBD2,CASSPGLARADTQYF,TGTGCCAGCAGCCCCGGACTAGCTCGGGCAGATACGCAGTATTTT
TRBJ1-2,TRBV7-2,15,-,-,CASIQPGDRNYGYTF,TGTGCCAGCATCCAGCCGGGGGATCGAAACTATGGCTACACCTTC